Shown below are 13 T cell receptor beta chains from a single sample sequenced in a study of cytomegalovirus exposure and HLA in healthy donors. This PCR relied on a set of 60 Vbeta primers and 13 Jbeta primers. Produced via immunoSEQ multiplex PCR; TCRdb's table is partial and in-frame only. The sample contains about 100,000 clones, 76% of which appear only once. The sequencing sample was made of PBMCs. These receptors all stem from a woman aged 55-70 years in good health and CMV-seropositive.

The J gene is TRBJ1-2, the V gene TRBV7-8, with a tentative D call TRBD1 (5 bases). The V gene lost 5 bases and the J gene lost 2 bases, with 12 bases spanning the gap. The CDR3 runs 14 residues. Per germline, CDR1 SGHVS and CDR2 FQNEAQ. In nucleotides, the CDR3 is TGTGCCAGCAGCCTACAGGACGGAAACTATGGCTACACCTTC. This codes for CASSLQDGNYGYTF.

The rearrangement joins TRBV11-2 to TRBJ1-1, with 8 positions matching TRBD1. Germline CDR1 is SGHAT and CDR2 is FQNNGV. The CDR3 spans 15 residues. With V trimmed by 0 bases and J by 7 bases, 7 bases remained unmatched. CDR3: CASSLDSQGAVEAFF. CDR3 DNA: TGTGCCAGCAGCTTAGATAGTCAGGGGGCTGTTGAAGCTTTCTTT.

The chain joins TRBV2 to TRBJ1-4; 8 positions agree with TRBD1. Germline loops: CDR1 SNHLY, CDR2 FYNNEI. This CDR3 is built from 14 residues. Trimming removed 4 bases from V and 8 bases from J; junction bases left unmatched: 6. In nucleotides, the CDR3 is TGTGCCAGCAGTGTAGACAGGGGAAACGAAAAACTGTTTTTT. Translated: CASSVDRGNEKLFF. The full variable domain, rest sourced from reference TRBV2 and TRBJ1-4, is EPEVTQTPSHQVTQMGQEVILRCVPISNHLYFYWYRQILGQKVEFLVSFYNNEISEKSEIFDDQFSVERPDGSNFTLKIRSTKLEDSAMYFCASSVDRGNEKLFFGSGTQLSVL.

The CDR3 spells CASSRNRVIVGEQYF. In DNA form, the CDR3 reads TGTGCCAGCAGCCGCAACAGGGTCATCGTCGGCGAGCAGTACTTC. The V call is TRBV6-5, the J call TRBJ2-7; the D gene is possibly TRBD1 (6 bases). From germline, CDR1 is MNHEY and CDR2 SVGAGI. Deletions cut 6 bases from V and 6 bases from J, with 21 bases between. The CDR3 runs to 15 residues.

The V and J genes are TRBV25-1 and TRBJ2-2; a weak D match, TRBD1 (6 bases). The CDR3 has 15 amino acids. V shed 4 bases and J shed 3 bases, with 12 bases lying between them. Germline CDR1 MGHDK, CDR2 SYGVNS. CDR3 sequence (DNA): TGTGCCAGCAGTGTAGAGGACAGCTACACCGGGGAGCTGTTTTTT. Its protein is CASSVEDSYTGELFF.

This clone was picked up a small number of times. The chain is built from TRBV6-6 and TRBJ2-1; 8 bases align to TRBD1. The CDR3 spans 15 residues. Germline V lookup: CDR1 MNHNY, CDR2 SVGAGI (reference sequence). The ends lost 3 bases at V and 7 bases at J; junction bases unmatched: 8. DNA for the CDR3: TGTGCCAGCAGTTATCCAGGGACAGGAGTAAATGAGCAGTTCTTC. Amino acid sequence: CASSYPGTGVNEQFF.

V and J are TRBV6-6 and TRBJ1-5; D is perhaps TRBD1 (5 bases). Germline CDR1 and CDR2: MNHNY and SVGAGI (reference sequence). The CDR3 loop spans 15 amino acids. V lost 2 bases, J lost 4 bases, and 12 bases lay in between. The CDR3 coding sequence is TGTGCCAGCAGTTACATCCGGGGGAGGAATCAGCCCCAGCATTTT. Residues: CASSYIRGRNQPQHF.

This rearrangement joins TRBV15 to TRBJ1-1; D call uncertain. CDR3 length: 15 amino acids. Germline V lookup: CDR1 LNHNV, CDR2 YYDKDF (reference sequence). Trimming removed 1 base from V and 5 bases from J, with 14 bases in between. CDR3 loop: CATSRVGVSRTEAFF. CDR3 DNA: TGTGCCACCAGCAGAGTGGGTGTTTCTAGGACTGAAGCTTTCTTT.

This chain uses TRBV21-1 with TRBJ2-1; the table's D call, TRBD2, has no DNA check behind it. TRBV21-1 is a pseudogene segment. The CDR3 is 16 residues long. This CDR3 reads CASTKAAGCSYNEQFF. The CDR3 DNA follows: TGTGCCAGCACCAAAGCAGCGGGATGCTCCTACAATGAGCAGTTCTTC.

The V gene is TRBV28, the J gene TRBJ2-2; TRBD2 matches 10 bases. The germline V gene has CDR1 MDHEN and CDR2 SYDVKM. This CDR3 spans 19 amino acids. Trimming removed 6 bases from V and 5 bases from J; junction bases left unmatched: 18. The CDR3, as DNA: TGTGCCAGCAGGATAAGGCGGACTAGCGGAAAAGTTGGGACCGGGGAGCTGTTTTTT. Translation: CASRIRRTSGKVGTGELFF.

The V call is TRBV10-1, the J call TRBJ1-1; D unresolved. The V end was cut by 8 bases, the J end by 0 bases, with 10 bases between. Looked up from germline, CDR1 is WNHNN and CDR2 is SYGVQD (reference sequence). CDR3 size: 13 residues. The CDR3 coding sequence is TGCGCCAGCCAAGACACTTTGAACACTGAAGCTTTCTTT. Its translation is CASQDTLNTEAFF.

The rearrangement links TRBV29-1 to TRBJ1-2; 8 positions agree with TRBD1. The CDR3 is made up of 14 amino acids. Trimming cost V 7 bases and J 4 bases; bases outside gene matches: 11. Germline CDR1 and CDR2: SQVTM and ANQGSEA. The CDR3 DNA sequence: TGCAGCGCTCAAACCGGGACAGGCCTCTATGGCTACACCTTC. Its protein product is CSAQTGTGLYGYTF.

The chain is built from TRBV19 and TRBJ2-7; 15 nucleotides match TRBD2. CDR3 length: 14 amino acids. V dropped 9 bases and J dropped 6; count of bases not matched to a gene: 6. From germline, CDR1 is LNHDA and CDR2 SQIVND (reference sequence). The CDR3 coding sequence is TGTGCCAGCAGGACTAGCGGGAGGGCCGGCGAGCAGTACTTC. Its protein product is CASRTSGRAGEQYF.